The 5 T cell receptor beta chains reported below all come from one sample, sequenced in a study of T cells in Graves' hyperthyroidism and ophthalmopathy. Amplification targeted TCR beta CDR3 regions from RNA transcripts. Primed by the HTBI set, a first-round RT-PCR was run on the TCR CDR3. MiXCR, applied by TCRdb to the multiplex PCR reads, yields one record per CDR3 protein. The sample shows approximately 600,000 distinct CDR3 sequences, around 15% of them seen only once. Sequencing was done on a sample of blood. These receptors were collected from a woman in her thirties or forties with Graves' ophthalmopathy.

At least ten counts were recorded for this clonotype. The chain recombines TRBV6-5 with TRBJ1-1; D gene uncertain. There are 14 residues in the CDR3. Per germline, CDR1 MNHEY and CDR2 SVGAGI. V shed 6 bases and J shed 0 bases, with 11 bases lying between them. The CDR3 sequence: CASRTDNMNTEAFF. The CDR3 region has the DNA TGTGCCAGCAGAACAGACAACATGAACACTGAAGCTTTCTTT.

This clonotype was seen many times. The J gene is TRBJ1-1, the V gene TRBV24-1; 12 positions match TRBD1. The CDR3 runs to 15 residues. The germline CDR1 and CDR2 sequences are KGHDR and SFDVKD. J was trimmed by 4 bases and V by 12 bases; bases with no gene match: 11. CDR3 DNA sequence: TGTGCCGCAACATGGGACAGGGGGCGCATCACTGAAGCTTTCTTT. It yields the protein CAATWDRGRITEAFF.

This clonotype occurred a few times. The chain uses TRBV27 and TRBJ1-1; a possible D gene is TRBD1 (5 bases). Germline CDR1 MNHEY, CDR2 SMNVEV (reference sequence). V was shortened by 4 bases and J by 6 bases, with 18 bases between the two germline ends. CDR3 length: 15 residues. The CDR3 DNA follows: TGTGCCAGCAGTTCCCCGGTTGGGGGTTGGGCTGAAGCTTTCTTT. It is translated as CASSSPVGGWAEAFF.

The rearrangement links TRBV27 to TRBJ1-5; TRBD1 might be the D (5 bases). The CDR3 length is 15 residues. The germline V gene encodes CDR1 MNHEY and CDR2 SMNVEV (reference sequence). V lost 3 bases and J 3 bases, leaving 12 bases between the germline ends. This CDR3 reads CASSFRDGANQPQHF. The CDR3 DNA follows: TGTGCCAGCAGTTTTAGGGACGGAGCCAATCAGCCCCAGCATTTT.

This clonotype was seen at least ten times. This sequence joins TRBV7-2 and TRBJ1-2, with 8 bases aligning to TRBD1. Germline CDR1 is SGHTA and CDR2 is FQGNSA. V gave up 3 bases and J gave up 8 bases; unmatched junction bases: 5. There are 13 residues in the CDR3. The CDR3 region is CASSLGDRRGYTF. CDR3 nucleotide sequence: TGTGCCAGCAGCTTGGGGGACAGGAGGGGCTACACCTTC.